These 30 T cell receptor beta chains originate from one sample sequenced in a study of T cell changes during pregnancy in multiple sclerosis (dated by TCRdb to the late 2010s). Libraries were prepared through the immunoSEQ multiplex PCR assay. TCRdb provides this immuneACCESS table in a form limited to in-frame rearrangements. Some clones are lacking; in checked studies, under half of them reflect an unresolved V gene, and why the rest are absent is not known. In this sample the table shows roughly 51,000 clones, about 90% of which occur a single time. The ten largest clones take up about 0.15% of the sample. This specimen consisted of CD4+ T cells from peripheral blood mononuclear cells, obtained after pregnancy. These receptors were collected from a female donor in good health, enrolled as a control in a pregnancy study.

The chain employs TRBV5-1 and TRBJ2-5; D is unclear. CDR1 and CDR2 (germline): SGHRS, YFSETQ. CDR3 length: 15 amino acids. Trimming pared 4 bases from V and 0 bases from J, leaving 13 bases between. The CDR3 region is CASSPLGGYQETQYF. CDR3 nucleotide sequence: TGCGCCAGCAGCCCCTTAGGCGGTTACCAAGAGACCCAGTACTTC.

This rearrangement joins TRBV19 to TRBJ1-5, with D possibly TRBD1 on 5 matching bases. The CDR3 consists of 15 residues. V was shortened by 8 bases and J by 5 bases, with 19 bases between the two germline ends. From germline, CDR1 is LNHDA and CDR2 SQIVND (reference sequence). The DNA for the CDR3 is TGTGCCAGTTGGGAGGGGAGCCGTCGGGATCAGCCCCAGCATTTT. Translating gives CASWEGSRRDQPQHF.

This chain links TRBV9 with TRBJ2-1; D remains ambiguous. Trimming stripped 3 bases from V and 10 bases from J, with 20 bases between. Germline assignment: CDR1 SGDLS and CDR2 YYNGEE. The CDR3 is 15 residues long. CDR3 loop: CASSASEPGRREQFF. The CDR3 DNA is TGTGCCAGCAGCGCCTCCGAGCCTGGCAGGCGCGAGCAGTTCTTC.

This clone was seen more than once but under ten times. V and J are TRBV4-1 and TRBJ1-1; D gene ambiguous. V shed 0 bases and J shed 2 bases, with 4 bases lying between them. CDR1 MGHRA and CDR2 YSYEKL come from the germline V gene. The CDR3 length is 13 residues. CDR3 DNA: TGCGCCAGCAGCCAAGAGGCCAACACTGAAGCTTTCTTT. Its protein is CASSQEANTEAFF.

The rearrangement joins TRBV7-2 to TRBJ2-5; 8 nucleotides agree with TRBD2. V was pared by 5 bases and J by 5 bases, with 7 bases of the junction left unmatched. Germline values: CDR1 SGHTA, CDR2 FQGNSA. This CDR3 is 14 amino acids long. The chain's CDR3 is CASSRGGLFETQYF. The CDR3 DNA reads as TGTGCCAGCAGCCGGGGGGGGTTATTCGAGACCCAGTACTTC.

The chain has TRBV5-4 and TRBJ1-4; 7 nucleotides align to TRBD1. There are 12 residues in the CDR3. CDR1 is SGHNT and CDR2 is YYREEE in the germline V gene (reference sequence). With V trimmed by 3 bases and J by 10 bases, 3 bases remained unmatched. This CDR3 is CASSSTGSKLFF. CDR3 bases: TGTGCCAGCAGCTCGACAGGGTCAAAACTGTTTTTT.

The CDR3 region is CASSITDRGENSPLHF. CDR3 DNA: TGTGCCAGCAGTATAACCGACAGGGGAGAGAATTCACCCCTCCACTTT. V usage is TRBV27 and J usage is TRBJ1-6, with TRBD1 matching over 8 bases. Germline CDR1 MNHEY, CDR2 SMNVEV (reference sequence). The CDR3 length is 16 residues. V shed 5 bases, J shed 7 bases, and the junction held 10 bases outside the gene matches.

This chain links TRBV14 with TRBJ1-2, with D possibly TRBD1 on 5 matching bases. Trimming cost V 1 base and J 0 bases, with 12 bases left between them. CDR1 SGHDN and CDR2 FVKESK come from the germline V gene. The CDR3 runs 16 residues. The CDR3 nucleotides are TGTGCCAGCAGCCAAGTGGACCGGGGGACTAACTATGGCTACACCTTC. This encodes CASSQVDRGTNYGYTF.

The V gene is TRBV7-9, the J gene TRBJ1-4, with D maybe TRBD1 (5 bases). CDR3 length equals 15 residues. V lost 6 bases and J lost 2, with 13 bases in between. Germline V CDR1 and CDR2: SEHNR, FQNEAQ (reference sequence). DNA of the CDR3: TGTGCCAGCAGTCGCGGGGCGGGTACTAATGAAAAACTGTTTTTT. The encoded protein is CASSRGAGTNEKLFF.

The rearrangement links TRBV7-9 to TRBJ1-1; 8 bases line up with TRBD1. After removal of 8 bases from V and 12 bases from J, the junction contained 8 bases not matched to a gene. This CDR3 is 11 amino acids long. From germline, CDR1 is SEHNR and CDR2 FQNEAQ (reference sequence). The CDR3 bases are TGTGCCAGCGGGGAAACAGGGGGATCTTTCTTT. It yields the protein CASGETGGSFF.

This clone appeared a single time. V and J are TRBV7-9 and TRBJ1-4; D is possibly TRBD1 (5 bases). CDR3 length equals 15 residues. Trimming pared 2 bases from V and 7 bases from J, leaving 14 bases between. Germline V CDR1 and CDR2: SEHNR, FQNEAQ (reference sequence). The CDR3 bases are TGTGCCAGCAGCTTATCAAGGGGAGGGAGTGAAAAACTGTTTTTT. Protein: CASSLSRGGSEKLFF.

The rearrangement links TRBV7-2 to TRBJ2-7; D possibly corresponds to TRBD2 (5 bases). V gave up 3 bases and J gave up 0 bases, with 6 bases separating them. CDR1 SGHTA and CDR2 FQGNSA come from the germline V gene. This CDR3 has 13 amino acids. CDR3 in amino acids: CASSFRDSYEQYF. As DNA, the CDR3 is TGTGCCAGCAGCTTCCGGGACTCCTACGAGCAGTACTTC.

The chain employs TRBV7-2 and TRBJ2-3, with 11 bases identical to TRBD2. Germline V gives CDR1 SGHTA, CDR2 FQGNSA. J was trimmed by 4 bases and V by 4 bases; bases with no gene match: 16. The CDR3 length is 19 residues. CDR3 sequence reads: CASSSGPSYSGGAADTQYF. The CDR3 region has the DNA TGTGCCAGCAGCTCCGGTCCCTCCTATAGCGGGGGGGCCGCAGATACGCAGTATTTT.

This chain connects TRBV14 to TRBJ2-2; D uncertain. Trimming took 3 bases from V and 2 from J, leaving 7 bases between them. CDR1 is SGHDN and CDR2 is FVKESK in the germline V gene. This CDR3 region has 14 residues. The CDR3 nucleotides read TGTGCCAGCAGCCAGAGACATAACACCGGGGAGCTGTTTTTT. It encodes CASSQRHNTGELFF. Combining the CDR3 with reference TRBV14 and TRBJ2-2 gives the whole variable domain EAGVTQFPSHSVIEKGQTVTLRCDPISGHDNLYWYRRVMGKEIKFLLHFVKESKQDESGMPNNRFLAERTGGTYSTLKVQPAELEDSGVYFCASSQRHNTGELFFGEGSRLTVL.

The CDR3 protein is CASSLIGTGAYNEQFF. In DNA, the CDR3 is TGTGCCAGCAGCTTGATTGGGACAGGGGCCTACAATGAGCAGTTCTTC. V gene TRBV5-6 combines with J gene TRBJ2-1, with TRBD1 matching 10 bases. This CDR3 is 16 amino acids long. Germline V gene data show CDR1 as SGHDT and CDR2 as YYEEEE. Unmatched junction bases numbered 3, after V lost 1 base and J lost 2 bases.

The genes are TRBV4-2 and TRBJ1-6; D is possibly TRBD1 (5 bases). Germline CDR1 reads LGHNA; CDR2 reads YNFKEQ. The CDR3 is 14 amino acids. Between the trimmed V and J ends, which lost 5 bases and 7 bases, there was a span of 12 bases. This CDR3 is CASSAGGKNSPLHF. The CDR3 coding sequence is TGTGCCAGCAGCGCCGGGGGGAAGAATTCACCCCTCCACTTT.

The chain employs TRBV19 and TRBJ2-7; maybe TRBD2 (6 bases). Trimming pared 6 bases from V and 3 bases from J, leaving 12 bases between. The germline gives CDR1 LNHDA, CDR2 SQIVND (reference sequence). The CDR3 is 13 residues long. CDR3 residues: CASRETSSYEQYF. DNA for the CDR3: TGTGCCAGTAGGGAAACTAGCAGCTACGAGCAGTACTTC.

The rearrangement uses TRBV9 and TRBJ1-5, with 8 bases matching TRBD1. The germline CDR1 and CDR2 sequences are SGDLS and YYNGEE. J gave up 5 bases and V 6 bases, and 7 bases lay outside the gene matches. This CDR3 has 14 residues. The CDR3 nucleotides read TGTGCCAGCAACAGGGGGGGGTTCGATCAGCCCCAGCATTTT. Its translation: CASNRGGFDQPQHF.

The rearrangement links TRBV4-2 to TRBJ1-1; maybe TRBD1 (6 bases). Germline assignment: CDR1 LGHNA and CDR2 YNFKEQ. The V gene lost 4 bases and the J gene lost 4 bases, with 22 bases spanning the gap. This CDR3 is 17 amino acids long. DNA for the CDR3: TGTGCCAGCAGCCCCCGTATATTAACAGGGTCGTCCACTGAAGCTTTCTTT. This encodes CASSPRILTGSSTEAFF.

This clone was recorded a few times. The V call is TRBV5-4, the J call TRBJ1-3; D is uncertain. The CDR3 loop spans 15 amino acids. V was clipped by 4 bases and J by 1 base, with 12 bases between them. In germline, CDR1 is SGHNT, CDR2 YYREEE (reference sequence). The CDR3 region has the DNA TGTGCCAGCAGCACCCGGGGTACTTCTGGAAACACCATATATTTT. This encodes CASSTRGTSGNTIYF.

This clone has more than one count but fewer than ten. V usage is TRBV19 and J usage is TRBJ1-6; D ambiguous. From germline, CDR1 is LNHDA and CDR2 SQIVND (reference sequence). Trimming stripped 6 bases from V and 0 bases from J, with 9 bases between. There are 15 residues in the CDR3. CDR3 nucleotide sequence: TGTGCCAGTAGCCAAGGGAGCTCCTATAATTCACCCCTCCACTTT. It yields the protein CASSQGSSYNSPLHF.

The V gene is TRBV28, the J gene TRBJ1-2; TRBD1 matches 7 bases. The V gene's germline CDR1 is MDHEN and CDR2 SYDVKM. The CDR3 loop spans 12 amino acids. Losses at the gene ends were 8 bases for V and 4 bases for J; bases not matched to a gene: 4. This chain's CDR3 is CASGGGRYGYTF. The CDR3 DNA is TGTGCCAGCGGAGGGGGCCGCTATGGCTACACCTTC.

V and J are TRBV27 and TRBJ1-2; TRBD1 might be the D (6 bases). Germline assignment: CDR1 MNHEY and CDR2 SMNVEV (reference sequence). CDR3 length equals 13 residues. V was cut by 4 bases and J by 8 bases, with 14 bases left in between. CDR3 residues: CASSSTSRGGYTF. The CDR3, as DNA: TGTGCCAGCAGTTCCACCTCCAGGGGCGGCTACACCTTC.

The gene calls are TRBV7-3 and TRBJ2-1; possibly TRBD2 for D (7 bases). Trimming removed 7 bases from V and 1 base from J, with 20 bases in between. The CDR3 runs 17 residues. In germline, CDR1 is SGHTA, CDR2 FQGTGA. CDR3 coding DNA: TGTGCCAGCACCAAGGGGGGGGCGGAAACTTCCTACAATGAGCAGTTCTTC. This encodes CASTKGGAETSYNEQFF. Using reference TRBV7-3 and TRBJ2-1 for the parts outside the CDR3, the full variable domain is GAGVSQTPSNKVTEKGKYVELRCDPISGHTALYWYRQSLGQGPEFLIYFQGTGAADDSGLPNDRFFAVRPEGSVSTLKIQRTERGDSAVYLCASTKGGAETSYNEQFFGPGTRLTVL.

This chain connects TRBV7-8 to TRBJ2-3; TRBD2 matches at 7 bases. Germline loops: CDR1 SGHVS, CDR2 FQNEAQ. Unmatched junction bases numbered 11, after V lost 1 base and J lost 10 bases. The CDR3 runs 15 residues. The CDR3 is CASSLEGGLALAQYF. CDR3 nucleotides: TGTGCCAGCAGCTTAGAGGGAGGGTTAGCCTTGGCGCAGTATTTT.

The genes are TRBV14 and TRBJ1-1; D is undetermined. V lost 0 bases and J lost 1, with 15 bases in between. This CDR3 region has 17 residues. Germline values: CDR1 SGHDN, CDR2 FVKESK. The CDR3 region is CASSQDPRGWGNTEAFF. The DNA for the CDR3 is TGTGCCAGCAGCCAAGATCCCCGGGGTTGGGGGAACACTGAAGCTTTCTTT. Using reference TRBV14 and TRBJ1-1 for the parts outside the CDR3, the full variable domain is EAGVTQFPSHSVIEKGQTVTLRCDPISGHDNLYWYRRVMGKEIKFLLHFVKESKQDESGMPNNRFLAERTGGTYSTLKVQPAELEDSGVYFCASSQDPRGWGNTEAFFGQGTRLTVV.

V usage is TRBV6-1 and J usage is TRBJ2-7, with 8 bases that match TRBD1. Germline assignment: CDR1 MNHNS and CDR2 SASEGT. Losses at the gene ends were 7 bases for V and 6 bases for J; bases not matched to a gene: 11. This CDR3 is 14 amino acids long. CDR3 bases: TGTGCCAGCAAGAGGACAGGGTCCACTGTCGAGCAGTACTTC. It is translated as CASKRTGSTVEQYF.

The chain has TRBV7-9 and TRBJ1-3; tentative D call: TRBD1 (5 bases). The CDR3 totals 17 residues. The germline V gene encodes CDR1 SEHNR and CDR2 FQNEAQ (reference sequence). V lost 0 bases and J 0 bases, leaving 12 bases between the germline ends. CDR3 nucleotide sequence: TGTGCCAGCAGCTTAGCCCGCGGGGCAGGCTCTGGAAACACCATATATTTT. Translated: CASSLARGAGSGNTIYF.

The V call is TRBV7-2, the J call TRBJ2-2; TRBD2 aligns across 10 bases. Germline V CDR1 and CDR2: SGHTA, FQGNSA. There are 18 residues in the CDR3. The V and J ends lost 0 bases and 3 bases, in that order; junction bases with no gene match: 7. As DNA, the CDR3 is TGTGCCAGCAGCTTAGCGGGTCTAGCGGGGGCCTACACCGGGGAGCTGTTTTTT. This sequence encodes CASSLAGLAGAYTGELFF.

In this sample, this clone turned up a few times. This rearrangement joins TRBV6-1 to TRBJ1-1; no clear D gene. This CDR3 is 13 amino acids long. Trimming removed 6 bases from V and 7 bases from J, with 15 bases in between. Germline loops: CDR1 MNHNS, CDR2 SASEGT. The CDR3 here is CASSEPSPLEAFF. The CDR3 region has the DNA TGTGCCAGCAGCGAGCCCTCGCCCCTTGAAGCTTTCTTT.